This T cell receptor (beta chain) derives from a study of blood T cell repertoires in COVID-19. Study-wide background: Acute and convalescent COVID-19 samples came from the United States, Italy and Spain. PBMCs, B-cell-depleted T cells, or T cells were the source of the cDNA or gDNA that made up the material.

There are 17 residues in the CDR3. With V trimmed by 0 bases and J by 7 bases, 10 bases remained unmatched. CDR1 SGHTS and CDR2 YDEGEE come from the germline V gene. Original methodology: Reference gene primer amplification gave nucleated cell count estimates. The data were produced by immunoSEQ multiplex PCR, yet TCRdb's version contains in-frame clones alone and is incomplete. The D gene and trimming were derived from the DNA, and the V and J assignments and clone size from that table. The sample consists of around 250,000 clones, 86% of them appearing once. The sample taken for sequencing was peripheral blood. This chain uses TRBV5-8 with TRBJ1-4; TRBD1 matches at 9 bases. The TCR originated in a man in his thirties or forties who had recovered from COVID-19. The CDR3 DNA reads TGTGCCAGCAGCTTGGGGGGACAGGGCACCCCGGGTGAAAAACTGTTTTTT. It specifies CASSLGGQGTPGEKLFF.